This is a list of T cell receptor beta chains from one sample in a study of T-cell reconstitution after alpha-beta-depleted transplantation in children. TCRdb ran MiXCR on the PCR reads and lists one entry per CDR3 protein. The repertoire holds hundreds of thousands of distinct CDR3 sequences, with under 12% as singletons. Specimen: PBMCs from the stem cell graft donor, collected from the stem cell graft. The source is a human donor who donated a stem cell graft to a child with acute myeloid leukemia. Both conserved end residues are part of each CDR3. A D gene is named only where the DNA matches it firmly. Some rows have no size entry. The others give once, few or many, or a class for an expanded clone.

. | TRBJ2-4 | many | TRBV3-1 | CASTGQGGAKNIQYF | TGTGCCAGCACCGGACAGGGAGGGGCCAAAAACATTCAGTACTTC
. | TRBJ1-4 | . | TRBV5-5 | CASSFQGSNEKLFF | TGTGCCAGCAGCTTCCAGGGTTCTAATGAAAAACTGTTTTTT
TRBD2 | TRBJ2-7 | . | TRBV20-1 | CSAKRESLGEQYF | TGCAGTGCTAAGCGGGAGAGTCTGGGAGAGCAGTACTTC
. | TRBJ1-1 | few | TRBV29-1 | CSAVRLGGGAFF | TGCAGCGCCGTTAGACTTGGGGGCGGCGCTTTCTTT
. | TRBJ2-7 | few | TRBV7-2 | CASSLVRVEAEQYF | TGTGCCAGCAGCTTAGTACGGGTAGAAGCCGAGCAGTACTTC
TRBD1 | TRBJ1-6 | . | TRBV5-1 | CASSLAVQGVSPLHF | TGCGCCAGCAGCTTGGCCGTACAGGGGGTTTCACCCCTCCACTTT
. | TRBJ2-2 | . | TRBV30 | CAWSGNTGELFF | TGTGCCTGGAGTGGGAACACCGGGGAGCTGTTTTTT
. | TRBJ1-1 | few | TRBV7-3 | CASSLWGAGTEAFF | TGTGCCAGCAGCTTATGGGGGGCGGGCACTGAAGCTTTCTTT
TRBD2 | TRBJ2-1 | . | TRBV7-2 | CASSHSGGSYNEQFF | TGTGCCAGCAGCCACTCCGGGGGGTCCTACAATGAGCAGTTCTTC
. | TRBJ2-1 | many | TRBV15 | CATSRGRTDYNEQFF | TGTGCCACCAGCAGAGGACGGACAGACTACAATGAGCAGTTCTTC
TRBD2 | TRBJ2-7 | few | TRBV20-1 | CSAYRLAGVEQYF | TGCAGTGCGTATAGACTAGCGGGAGTCGAGCAGTACTTC
. | TRBJ2-7 | . | TRBV10-3 | CAISESGRGNSYEQYF | TGTGCCATCAGTGAGTCGGGGCGGGGAAACTCCTACGAGCAGTACTTC
TRBD2 | TRBJ2-7 | few | TRBV15 | CATSRDRGPGGEYF | TGTGCCACCAGCAGAGATCGAGGGCCGGGAGGGGAGTACTTC
. | TRBJ2-1 | many | TRBV3-1 | CASSQEGLGNTYNEQFF | TGTGCCAGCAGCCAAGAAGGGCTCGGAAATACCTACAATGAGCAGTTCTTC
TRBD2 | TRBJ2-3 | many | TRBV5-1 | CASSLFDGGSTDTQYF | TGCGCCAGCAGCTTGTTTGACGGGGGGAGCACAGATACGCAGTATTTT
TRBD2 | TRBJ2-1 | few | TRBV7-2 | CASSPGLAGGLSEQFF | TGTGCCAGCAGCCCCGGACTAGCGGGAGGGCTAAGTGAGCAGTTCTTC
. | TRBJ2-3 | few | TRBV28 | CASSSAGRTDTQYF | TGTGCCAGCAGCTCGGCGGGACGCACAGATACGCAGTATTTT
. | TRBJ2-5 | many | TRBV29-1 | CSASTGTETQYF | TGCAGCGCTTCAACAGGGACGGAGACCCAGTACTTC
. | TRBJ2-5 | many | TRBV18 | CASSPPHNQETQYF | TGTGCCAGCTCACCACCCCATAACCAAGAGACCCAGTACTTC
. | TRBJ2-7 | many | TRBV12-3/TRBV12-4 | CASSSTDAYEQYF | TGTGCCAGCAGTTCTACGGATGCCTACGAGCAGTACTTC
. | TRBJ1-5 | . | TRBV6-2/TRBV6-3 | CASSYAEIAWHF | TGTGCCAGCAGTTACGCGGAAATCGCTTGGCATTTT
. | TRBJ1-1 | . | TRBV20-1 | CSAVNPNTEAFF | TGCAGTGCCGTAAATCCGAACACTGAAGCTTTCTTT
. | TRBJ2-5 | many | TRBV12-3/TRBV12-4 | CASSLRSSVDQETQYF | TGTGCCAGCAGTTTAAGGTCTAGCGTTGACCAAGAGACCCAGTACTTC
TRBD2 | TRBJ2-5 | many | TRBV29-1 | CSVVTSGETQYF | TGCAGCGTCGTGACTAGCGGGGAGACCCAGTACTTC
TRBD2 | TRBJ2-7 | . | TRBV20-1 | CSARELAGRIYEQYF | TGCAGTGCTAGGGAATTAGCGGGACGAATCTACGAGCAGTACTTC
. | TRBJ2-6 | few | TRBV29-1 | CSVGAREASGANVLTF | TGCAGCGTTGGAGCCAGGGAAGCCTCTGGGGCCAACGTCCTGACTTTC
TRBD2 | TRBJ2-5 | . | TRBV7-2 | CASDLAGVSETQYF | TGTGCCAGCGATTTAGCGGGAGTGTCGGAGACCCAGTACTTC
. | TRBJ2-3 | many | TRBV12-3/TRBV12-4 | CASSLIPQDGLYF | TGTGCCAGCAGTTTAATCCCCCAGGATGGGCTGTATTTT
TRBD1 | TRBJ2-7 | . | TRBV12-3/TRBV12-4 | CASRIGAGQGAYEQYF | TGTGCCAGCAGAATCGGAGCGGGACAGGGGGCCTACGAGCAGTACTTC
TRBD1 | TRBJ2-1 | . | TRBV5-4 | CASSPLPGQGSHEQFF | TGTGCCAGCAGCCCGCTCCCGGGACAGGGGTCTCATGAGCAGTTCTTC
. | TRBJ1-1 | few | TRBV5-1 | CASSPQRTEEAFF | TGCGCCAGCAGCCCTCAACGGACCGAAGAAGCTTTCTTT
. | TRBJ2-7 | . | TRBV18 | CASSPSSESRQYF | TGTGCCAGCTCACCTTCTTCTGAATCGAGGCAGTACTTC
. | TRBJ2-7 | few | TRBV5-1 | CASSLVGVNSYEQYF | TGCGCCAGCAGCTTGGTGGGGGTGAACTCCTACGAGCAGTACTTC
. | TRBJ2-2 | . | TRBV7-2 | CASTGGMNTGELFF | TGTGCCAGCACTGGTGGGATGAACACCGGGGAGCTGTTTTTT
TRBD2 | TRBJ2-5 | . | TRBV6-2/TRBV6-3 | CASRAGAETQYF | TGTGCCAGCAGAGCGGGAGCAGAGACCCAGTACTTC
TRBD1 | TRBJ2-5 | few | TRBV28 | CASSPGQWGFQETQYF | TGTGCCAGCAGTCCGGGACAGTGGGGATTTCAAGAGACCCAGTACTTC
. | TRBJ2-3 | . | TRBV5-1 | CASSTGTADTQYF | TGCGCCAGCAGCACCGGGACGGCAGATACGCAGTATTTT
. | TRBJ2-7 | many | TRBV5-1 | CASSLVAGVYEQYF | TGCGCCAGCAGCTTGGTGGCAGGGGTATACGAGCAGTACTTC
. | TRBJ1-6 | . | TRBV20-1 | CSARDPRGGMRNSPLHF | TGCAGTGCTAGAGATCCCCGAGGAGGGATGCGTAATTCACCCCTCCACTTT
. | TRBJ1-4 | . | TRBV20-1 | CSALGATNEKLFF | TGCAGTGCCCTGGGTGCGACTAATGAAAAACTGTTTTTT